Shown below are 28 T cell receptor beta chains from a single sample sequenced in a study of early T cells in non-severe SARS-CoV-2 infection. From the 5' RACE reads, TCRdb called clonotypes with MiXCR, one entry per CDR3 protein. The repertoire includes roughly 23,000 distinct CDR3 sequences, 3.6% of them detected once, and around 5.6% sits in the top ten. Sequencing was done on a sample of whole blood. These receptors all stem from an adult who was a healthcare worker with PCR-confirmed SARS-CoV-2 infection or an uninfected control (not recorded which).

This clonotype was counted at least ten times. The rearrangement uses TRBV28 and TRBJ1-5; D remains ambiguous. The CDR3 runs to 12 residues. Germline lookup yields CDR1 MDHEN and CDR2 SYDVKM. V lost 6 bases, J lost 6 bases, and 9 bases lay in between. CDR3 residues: CASSQGSQPQHF. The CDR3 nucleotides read TGTGCCAGCAGCCAAGGAAGTCAGCCCCAGCATTTT.

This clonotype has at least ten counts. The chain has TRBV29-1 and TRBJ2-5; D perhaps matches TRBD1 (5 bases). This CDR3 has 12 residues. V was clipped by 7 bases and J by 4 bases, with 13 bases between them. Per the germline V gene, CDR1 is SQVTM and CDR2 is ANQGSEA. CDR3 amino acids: CSAQGNGETQYF. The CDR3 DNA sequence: TGCAGCGCGCAGGGAAACGGAGAGACCCAGTACTTC.

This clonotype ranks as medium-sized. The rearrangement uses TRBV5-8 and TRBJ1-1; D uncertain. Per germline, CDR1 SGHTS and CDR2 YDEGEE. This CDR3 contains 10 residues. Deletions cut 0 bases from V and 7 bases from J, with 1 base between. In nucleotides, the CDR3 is TGTGCCAGCAGCTTGGTTGAAGCTTTCTTT. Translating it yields CASSLVEAFF.

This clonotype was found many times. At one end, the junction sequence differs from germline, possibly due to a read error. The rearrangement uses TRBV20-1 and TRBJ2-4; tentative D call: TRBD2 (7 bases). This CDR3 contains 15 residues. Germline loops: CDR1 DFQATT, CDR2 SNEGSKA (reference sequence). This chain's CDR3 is CSASQPRGGGNIQYF. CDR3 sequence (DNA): TGCAGCGCTAGTCAACCGAGGGGGGGAGGAAACATTCAGTACTTC.

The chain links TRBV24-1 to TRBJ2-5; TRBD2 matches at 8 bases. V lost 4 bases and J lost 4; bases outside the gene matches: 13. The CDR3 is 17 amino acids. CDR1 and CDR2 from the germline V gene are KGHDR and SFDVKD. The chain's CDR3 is CATSEHHGLASRETQYF. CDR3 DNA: TGTGCCACCAGTGAGCACCACGGACTAGCCTCCAGAGAGACCCAGTACTTC.

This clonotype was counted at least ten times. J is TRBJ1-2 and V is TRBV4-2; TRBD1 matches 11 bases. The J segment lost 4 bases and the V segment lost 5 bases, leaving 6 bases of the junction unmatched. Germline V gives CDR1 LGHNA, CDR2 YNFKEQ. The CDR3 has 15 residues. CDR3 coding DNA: TGTGCCAGCAGCAGTAGGACAGGGGGCGGCTATGGCTACACCTTC. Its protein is CASSSRTGGGYGYTF.

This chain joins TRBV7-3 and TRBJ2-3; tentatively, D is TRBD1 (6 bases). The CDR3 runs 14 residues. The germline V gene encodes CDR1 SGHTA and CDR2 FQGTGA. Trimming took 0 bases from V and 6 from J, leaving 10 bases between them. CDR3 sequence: CASSLTGAVDTQYF. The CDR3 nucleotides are TGTGCCAGCAGCTTAACGGGGGCAGTGGATACGCAGTATTTT.

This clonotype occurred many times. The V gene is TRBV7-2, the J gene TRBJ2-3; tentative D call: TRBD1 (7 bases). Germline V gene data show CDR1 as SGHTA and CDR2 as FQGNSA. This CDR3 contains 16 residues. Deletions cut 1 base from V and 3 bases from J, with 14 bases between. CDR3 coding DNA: TGTGCCAGCAGCTTAGGTCCAGGGGGGAGGACAGATACGCAGTATTTT. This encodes CASSLGPGGRTDTQYF.

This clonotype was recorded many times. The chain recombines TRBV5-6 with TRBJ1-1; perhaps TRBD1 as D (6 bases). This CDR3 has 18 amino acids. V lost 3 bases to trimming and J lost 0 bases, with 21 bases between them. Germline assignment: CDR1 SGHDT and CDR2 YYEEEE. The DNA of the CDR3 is TGTGCCAGCAGCTCCCTGGCTAACAGGGTGGGATTGAACACTGAAGCTTTCTTT. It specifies CASSSLANRVGLNTEAFF.

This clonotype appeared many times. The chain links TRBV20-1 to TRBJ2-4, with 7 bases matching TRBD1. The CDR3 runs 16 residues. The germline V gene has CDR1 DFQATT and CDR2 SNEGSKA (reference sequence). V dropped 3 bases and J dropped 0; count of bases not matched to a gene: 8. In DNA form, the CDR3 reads TGCAGTGCTAGCGGGACAGAAGTACCAGCCAAAAACATTCAGTACTTC. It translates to CSASGTEVPAKNIQYF.

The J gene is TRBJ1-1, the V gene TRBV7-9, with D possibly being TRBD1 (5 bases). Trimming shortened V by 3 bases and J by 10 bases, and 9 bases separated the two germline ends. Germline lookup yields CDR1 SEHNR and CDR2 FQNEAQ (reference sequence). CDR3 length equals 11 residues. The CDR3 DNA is TGTGCCAGCAGCTTTACAGGAGCAGCTTTCTTT. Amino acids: CASSFTGAAFF.

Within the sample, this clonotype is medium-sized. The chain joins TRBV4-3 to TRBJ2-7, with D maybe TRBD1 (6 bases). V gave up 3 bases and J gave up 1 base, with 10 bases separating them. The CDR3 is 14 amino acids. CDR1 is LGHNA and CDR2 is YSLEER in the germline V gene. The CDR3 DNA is TGCGCCAGCAGCCAGAATACAGGGTCCTACGAGCAGTACTTC. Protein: CASSQNTGSYEQYF.

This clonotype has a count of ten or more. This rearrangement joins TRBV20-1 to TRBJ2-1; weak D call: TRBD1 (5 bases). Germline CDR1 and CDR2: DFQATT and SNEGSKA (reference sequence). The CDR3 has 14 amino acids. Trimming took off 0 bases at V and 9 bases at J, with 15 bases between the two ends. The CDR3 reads CSAREVGRVGEQFF. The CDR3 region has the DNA TGCAGTGCTAGAGAGGTGGGGCGAGTAGGTGAGCAGTTCTTC.

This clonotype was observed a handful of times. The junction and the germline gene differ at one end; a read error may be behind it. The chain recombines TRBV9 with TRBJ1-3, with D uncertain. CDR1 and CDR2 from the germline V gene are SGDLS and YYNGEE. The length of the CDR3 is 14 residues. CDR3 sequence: CASSVQVSENTIYF. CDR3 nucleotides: TGTGCCAGCAGCGTTCAAGTCTCTGAAAACACCATATATTTT.

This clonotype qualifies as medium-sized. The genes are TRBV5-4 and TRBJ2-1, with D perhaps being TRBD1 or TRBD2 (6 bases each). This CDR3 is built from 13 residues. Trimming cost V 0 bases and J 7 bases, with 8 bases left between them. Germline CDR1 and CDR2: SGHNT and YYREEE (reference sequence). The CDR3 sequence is CASSLGGANEQFF. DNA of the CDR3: TGTGCCAGCAGCTTGGGGGGGGCAAATGAGCAGTTCTTC.

The CDR3 spells CASSAQPGTASLAFF. In nucleotides, the CDR3 is TGTGCCAGCAGCGCACAGCCTGGGACAGCCTCTTTAGCTTTCTTT. This chain connects TRBV9 to TRBJ1-1, with 7 bases lining up with TRBD1. V was pared by 3 bases and J by 10 bases, with 15 bases of the junction left unmatched. CDR3 size: 15 residues. Germline V gene sequence: CDR1 SGDLS, CDR2 YYNGEE.

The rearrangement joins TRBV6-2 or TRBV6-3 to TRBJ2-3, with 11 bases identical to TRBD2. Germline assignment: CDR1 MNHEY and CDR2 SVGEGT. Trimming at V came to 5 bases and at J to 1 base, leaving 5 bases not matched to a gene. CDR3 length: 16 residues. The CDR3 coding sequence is TGTGCCAGCAGTAAAACACTAGCGGGAGGCACAGATACGCAGTATTTT. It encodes CASSKTLAGGTDTQYF.

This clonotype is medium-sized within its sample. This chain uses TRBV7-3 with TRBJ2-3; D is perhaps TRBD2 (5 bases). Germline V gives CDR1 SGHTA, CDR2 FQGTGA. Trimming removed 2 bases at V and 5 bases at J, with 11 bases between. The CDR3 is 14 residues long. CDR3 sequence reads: CASSLRTAGDTQYF. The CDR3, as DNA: TGTGCCAGCAGCTTACGGACGGCGGGAGATACGCAGTATTTT.

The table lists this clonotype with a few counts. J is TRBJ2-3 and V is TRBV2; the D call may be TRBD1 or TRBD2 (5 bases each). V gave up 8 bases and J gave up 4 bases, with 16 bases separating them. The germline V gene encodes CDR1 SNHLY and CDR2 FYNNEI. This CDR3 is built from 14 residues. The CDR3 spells CASLKGGGSDTQYF. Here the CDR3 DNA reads TGTGCCAGCCTCAAGGGTGGGGGTTCAGATACGCAGTATTTT.

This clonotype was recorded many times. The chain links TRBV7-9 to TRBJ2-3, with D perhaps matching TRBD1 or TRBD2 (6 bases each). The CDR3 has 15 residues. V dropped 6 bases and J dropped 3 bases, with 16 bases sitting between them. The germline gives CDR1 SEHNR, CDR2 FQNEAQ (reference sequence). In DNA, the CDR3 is TGTGCCAGCAGATCCCGAACAGGGAGGACAGATACGCAGTATTTT. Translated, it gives CASRSRTGRTDTQYF.

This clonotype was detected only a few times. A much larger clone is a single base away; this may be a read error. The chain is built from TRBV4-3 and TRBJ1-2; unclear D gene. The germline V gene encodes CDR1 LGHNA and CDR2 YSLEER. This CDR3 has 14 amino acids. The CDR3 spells CAGSQAPPNYGYTF. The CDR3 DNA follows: TGCGCCGGCAGCCAAGCCCCTCCTAACTATGGCTACACCTTC.

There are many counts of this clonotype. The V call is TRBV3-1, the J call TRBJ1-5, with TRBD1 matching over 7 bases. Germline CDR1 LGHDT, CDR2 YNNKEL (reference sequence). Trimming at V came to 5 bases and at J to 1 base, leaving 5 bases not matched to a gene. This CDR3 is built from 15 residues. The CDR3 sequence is CASSKTGVSNQPQHF. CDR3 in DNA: TGTGCCAGCAGCAAAACAGGGGTAAGCAATCAGCCCCAGCATTTT.

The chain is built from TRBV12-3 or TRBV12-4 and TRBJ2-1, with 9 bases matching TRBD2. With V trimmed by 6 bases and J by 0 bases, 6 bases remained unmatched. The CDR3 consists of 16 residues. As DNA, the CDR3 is TGTGCCAGCAGCCCGCGGCGGGAGGGCTCCTACAATGAGCAGTTCTTC. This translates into CASSPRREGSYNEQFF.

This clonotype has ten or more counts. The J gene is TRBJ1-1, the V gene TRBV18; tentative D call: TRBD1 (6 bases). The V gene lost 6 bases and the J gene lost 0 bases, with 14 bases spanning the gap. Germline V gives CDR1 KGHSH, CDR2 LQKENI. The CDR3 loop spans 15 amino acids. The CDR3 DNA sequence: TGTGCCAGCTCGCAACTGACAGGCTTGAACACTGAAGCTTTCTTT. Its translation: CASSQLTGLNTEAFF.

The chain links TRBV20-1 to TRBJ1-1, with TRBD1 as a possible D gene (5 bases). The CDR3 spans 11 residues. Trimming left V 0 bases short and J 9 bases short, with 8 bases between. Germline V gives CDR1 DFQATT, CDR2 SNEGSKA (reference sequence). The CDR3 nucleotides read TGCAGTGCTAGAGACAGGGTGCAAGCTTTCTTT. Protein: CSARDRVQAFF.

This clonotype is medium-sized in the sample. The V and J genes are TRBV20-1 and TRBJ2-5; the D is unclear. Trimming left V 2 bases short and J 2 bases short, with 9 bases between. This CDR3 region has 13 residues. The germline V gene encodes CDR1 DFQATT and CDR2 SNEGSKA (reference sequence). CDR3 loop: CSARSVLQETQYF. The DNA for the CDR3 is TGCAGTGCTAGATCTGTGCTACAAGAGACCCAGTACTTC.

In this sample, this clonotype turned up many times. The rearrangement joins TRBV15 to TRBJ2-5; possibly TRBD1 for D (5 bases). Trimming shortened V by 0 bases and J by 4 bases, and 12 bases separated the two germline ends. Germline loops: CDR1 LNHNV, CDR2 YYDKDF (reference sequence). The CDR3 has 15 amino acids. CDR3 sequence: CATSRDQDKRETQYF. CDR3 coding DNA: TGTGCCACCAGCAGAGATCAGGACAAGCGAGAGACCCAGTACTTC.

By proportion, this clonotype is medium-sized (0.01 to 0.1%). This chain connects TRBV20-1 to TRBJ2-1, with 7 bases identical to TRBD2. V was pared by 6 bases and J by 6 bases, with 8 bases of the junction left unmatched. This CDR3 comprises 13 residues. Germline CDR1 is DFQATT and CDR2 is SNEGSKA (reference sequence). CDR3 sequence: CSAWETSTNEQFF. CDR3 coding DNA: TGCAGTGCCTGGGAGACTAGCACCAATGAGCAGTTCTTC.